This T cell receptor (beta chain) was sequenced in a study of cytomegalovirus exposure and HLA in healthy donors. Whole-study findings and limits: Researchers had no immune exposure information except CMV serostatus available. TRBV6-2, TRBV6-3 and some other V segments were unresolvable in 87-base-pair reads.

The PCR employed 60 Vbeta primers together with 13 Jbeta primers. The authors' processing: A follow-up analysis tallied 86 million or so unique TCR beta chains, roughly 11 million shared. TCRdb keeps only in-frame clones here, not all; method: immunoSEQ multiplex PCR. The V and J calls and clone size come from that table; D and trimming were worked out from the DNA. Among about 160,000 clones listed, around 85% were seen once. On this clone: The antigen is not known.

CDR3 length equals 14 residues. V shed 7 bases and J shed 0 bases, with 11 bases lying between them. CDR1 LNHDA and CDR2 SQIVND come from the germline V gene (reference sequence). Specimen: PBMCs. The receptor comes from a boy under 10 years old in good health and CMV-seronegative. The gene calls are TRBV19 and TRBJ2-3, with D possibly being TRBD2 (5 bases). CDR3 protein: CASKQKRSTDTQYF. CDR3 DNA: TGTGCCAGTAAACAAAAGCGGAGCACAGATACGCAGTATTTT.